This T cell receptor (beta chain) was sequenced in a study of T-cell memory formation after mild COVID-19. Notes on the study in general: In pre-infection memory, a portion of responding clones appeared, which suggested that cross-reactive memory joined. Contracting CD4+ clones sat mainly in CM and EM; CD8+ in EMRA.

As concerns this clonotype: Its antigen is not identified.

After removal of 5 bases from V and 3 bases from J, the junction contained 7 bases not matched to a gene. The germline CDR1 and CDR2 sequences are SGHDT and YYEEEE. The CDR3 sequence is 15 residues long. Sample barcodes and UMIs were carried by the TCR alpha and TCR beta cDNA libraries that 5'RACE generated with constant-segment primers. TCRdb itself ran the 5' RACE reads through MiXCR, one entry per CDR3 protein. This sample carries around 250,000 distinct CDR3 sequences, around 15% of them seen once, and the ten largest clones take roughly 22%. This TCR came from a man younger than 35 who had mild COVID-19 (a few samples of this study predate the infection). Cell type and time point are not known. Material: PBMCs or a T cell subset sorted from them (not recorded which). The chain links TRBV5-6 to TRBJ2-3; TRBD1 aligns across 9 bases. CDR3 protein: CASSPQGAGTDTQYF. The DNA of the CDR3 is TGTGCCAGCAGTCCACAGGGGGCAGGAACAGATACGCAGTATTTT.